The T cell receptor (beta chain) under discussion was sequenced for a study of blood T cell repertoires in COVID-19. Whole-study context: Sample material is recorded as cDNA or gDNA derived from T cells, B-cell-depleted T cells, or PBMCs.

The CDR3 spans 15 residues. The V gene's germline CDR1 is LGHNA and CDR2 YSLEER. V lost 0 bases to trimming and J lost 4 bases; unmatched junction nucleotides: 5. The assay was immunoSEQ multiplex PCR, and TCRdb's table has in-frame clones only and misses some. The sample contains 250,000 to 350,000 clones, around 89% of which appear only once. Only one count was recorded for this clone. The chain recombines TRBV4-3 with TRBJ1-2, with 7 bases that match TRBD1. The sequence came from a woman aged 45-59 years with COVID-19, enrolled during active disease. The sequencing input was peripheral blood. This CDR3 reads CASSQEPGTAYGYTF. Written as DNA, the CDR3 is TGCGCCAGCAGCCAAGAGCCCGGGACAGCCTATGGCTACACCTTC.